A single sample is the source of the 28 T cell receptor beta chains below, sequenced in a study of glioma-infiltrating T cells. Amplification of TCR alpha and beta CDR3 regions from RNA used iRepertoire nested multiplex PCR. Via MiXCR, TCRdb re-called the multiplex PCR reads, giving one row per CDR3 protein. Altogether approximately 100,000 distinct CDR3 sequences are present, 25% to 35% being singletons, with the ten largest covering roughly 45%. The specimen was glioma tissue, nonneoplastic brain tissue, or PBMCs (not recorded which). The source of these receptors is a human donor with low-grade glioma or glioblastoma, undergoing nonglioma brain surgery, or in good health (not recorded which).

The table lists this clonotype with many counts. V usage is TRBV7-2 and J usage is TRBJ2-5; 10 nucleotides agree with TRBD2. The CDR3 loop spans 16 amino acids. Trimming cost V 1 base and J 5 bases; bases outside gene matches: 7. CDR1 and CDR2 from the germline V gene are SGHTA and FQGNSA. The CDR3: CASSLGLAGLGETQYF. CDR3 DNA sequence: TGTGCCAGCAGCTTAGGACTAGCGGGTCTGGGTGAGACCCAGTACTTC. The full variable domain, with the rest looked up from reference TRBV7-2 and TRBJ2-5, is GAGVSQSPSNKVTEKGKDVELRCDPISGHTALYWYRQSLGQGLEFLIYFQGNSAPDKSGLPSDRFSAERTGGSVSTLTIQRTQQEDSAVYLCASSLGLAGLGETQYFGPGTRLLVL.

This clonotype was seen at least ten times. This chain links TRBV6-1 with TRBJ1-6, with 7 nucleotides matching TRBD1. The V gene's germline CDR1 is MNHNS and CDR2 SASEGT. Germline trimming cut 6 bases from V and 8 bases from J; bases unmatched to any gene: 16. The CDR3 is made up of 17 amino acids. Here the CDR3 DNA reads TGTGCCAGCAGGGAGGACCGACGGGACAGCGTTTATTCACCCCTCCACTTT. Translation: CASREDRRDSVYSPLHF.

This clonotype was counted many times. The CDR3 DNA sequence: TGTGCCACCAGTGATCCTAGCGGGGGAACCCTCAATGAGCAGTTCTTC. Its translation is CATSDPSGGTLNEQFF. The rearrangement uses TRBV24-1 and TRBJ2-1, with 10 bases identical to TRBD2. The CDR3 is 16 amino acids. Germline CDR1 KGHDR, CDR2 SFDVKD. Trimming removed 3 bases from V and 6 bases from J; junction bases left unmatched: 7.

Only a few counts were recorded for this clonotype. The rearrangement links TRBV5-5 to TRBJ2-2; the D is unclear. Germline values: CDR1 SGHKS, CDR2 YYEKEE (reference sequence). The CDR3 consists of 16 residues. Trimming removed 0 bases at V and 6 bases at J, with 15 bases between. The CDR3 loop reads CASSLAFPSISGELFF. In DNA form, the CDR3 reads TGTGCCAGCAGCTTGGCCTTTCCTTCTATCTCCGGGGAGCTGTTTTTT.

The chain joins TRBV7-6 to TRBJ2-5; D gene uncertain. The length of the CDR3 is 16 residues. Germline values: CDR1 SGHVS, CDR2 FNYEAQ. V was pared by 2 bases and J by 2 bases, with 15 bases between. CDR3 bases: TGTGCCAGCAGCTTACACCCGAGACGCCAACAAGAGACCCAGTACTTC. Amino acids: CASSLHPRRQQETQYF.

This clonotype was seen at least ten times. The chain joins TRBV20-1 to TRBJ2-3, with D possibly being TRBD1 or TRBD2 (5 bases each). V was trimmed by 0 bases and J by 13 bases, leaving 14 bases between them. The germline gives CDR1 DFQATT, CDR2 SNEGSKA (reference sequence). This CDR3 is built from 12 residues. CDR3 region: CSAREGPTEEYF. DNA of the CDR3: TGCAGTGCTAGAGAGGGACCTACGGAGGAGTATTTT.

This clonotype has ten or more counts. The chain combines TRBV4-3 with TRBJ1-6; D remains ambiguous. This CDR3 has 13 amino acids. Looked up from germline, CDR1 is LGHNA and CDR2 is YSLEER. The V and J ends lost 0 bases and 7 bases respectively, with 4 bases between them. The CDR3 loop is CASSQDWNSPLHF. CDR3 DNA sequence: TGCGCCAGCAGCCAAGATTGGAATTCACCCCTCCACTTT.

Ten or more counts support this clonotype. This sequence joins TRBV24-1 and TRBJ2-5, with D tentatively TRBD1 (6 bases). This CDR3 region has 15 residues. The germline gives CDR1 KGHDR, CDR2 SFDVKD. V was trimmed by 5 bases and J by 2 bases, leaving 14 bases between them. Here the CDR3 reads CATSAARGQQETQYF. As DNA, the CDR3 is TGTGCCACCAGTGCCGCGCGCGGACAGCAAGAGACCCAGTACTTC.

This clonotype has a handful of counts. This chain joins TRBV9 and TRBJ2-5; D gene unclear. Germline V lookup: CDR1 SGDLS, CDR2 YYNGEE. This CDR3 is built from 11 residues. The V end lost 1 base, the J end lost 5 bases, and 3 bases lay between the germline ends. The CDR3 nucleotides are TGTGCCAGCAGCGTACTGGAGACCCAGTACTTC. Translating it yields CASSVLETQYF.

This clonotype was detected many times. V is TRBV20-1 and J is TRBJ2-5, with D perhaps TRBD1 (5 bases). The germline gives CDR1 DFQATT, CDR2 SNEGSKA (reference sequence). With 5 bases removed from V and 4 bases from J, the gap between germline ends came to 17 bases. The CDR3 loop spans 14 amino acids. CDR3 in amino acids: CSAPYNRPGETQYF. For the CDR3, the DNA is TGCAGTGCTCCCTACAACAGGCCGGGAGAGACCCAGTACTTC.

In DNA form, the CDR3 reads TGTGCCAGCAGCCAAGATGCAGGGACCACTGAAGCTTTCTTT. Translating it yields CASSQDAGTTEAFF. V gene TRBV4-2 combines with J gene TRBJ1-1; a weak D match, TRBD1 (5 bases). Germline lookup yields CDR1 LGHNA and CDR2 YNFKEQ. This CDR3 is built from 14 residues. Trimming took 0 bases from V and 4 from J, leaving 9 bases between them.

This clonotype has a count of ten or more. CDR3 nucleotide sequence: TGTGCCAGCGTCCGTATGGGTAGCTCTGGAAACACCATATATTTT. Translated, it gives CASVRMGSSGNTIYF. V is TRBV6-1 and J is TRBJ1-3; no clear D. V was pared by 8 bases and J by 0 bases, with 14 bases between. The CDR3 covers 15 residues. Looked up from germline, CDR1 is MNHNS and CDR2 is SASEGT.

This clonotype was counted ten times or more. The chain combines TRBV7-8 with TRBJ2-5; 14 nucleotides line up with TRBD2. The V and J ends lost 1 base and 5 bases, in that order; junction bases with no gene match: 3. Germline CDR1 and CDR2: SGHVS and FQNEAQ. CDR3 length: 16 amino acids. The CDR3 region has the DNA TGTGCCAGCAGCTTAGGAGGGACTAGCGGGGGTGAGACCCAGTACTTC. Translation gives CASSLGGTSGGETQYF.

About this clonotype itself: This clone may be a read error of a much larger clone one base away. The chain joins TRBV28 to TRBJ2-2; D possibly corresponds to TRBD1 (6 bases). Trimming took 4 bases from V and 1 from J, leaving 13 bases between them. This CDR3 contains 16 residues. Germline-derived CDR1 and CDR2 are MDHEN and SYDVKM. CDR3 bases: TGTGCCAGCAGTTACAAGCCGACAGGGAACACCGGGGAGCTGTTTTTT. This codes for CASSYKPTGNTGELFF.

There are a few counts of this clonotype. J is TRBJ2-4 and V is TRBV19; 8 positions agree with TRBD1. Germline CDR1 and CDR2: LNHDA and SQIVND (reference sequence). The CDR3 totals 14 residues. V was clipped by 5 bases and J by 4 bases; unmatched bases: 4. CDR3 region: CASSPRQGKNIQYF. The CDR3 DNA is TGTGCCAGTAGTCCGCGACAGGGGAAAAACATTCAGTACTTC.

This clonotype was detected ten times or more. This chain connects TRBV14 to TRBJ1-6; D gene uncertain. The CDR3 is 14 amino acids. Germline V gene lookup returns CDR1 SGHDN and CDR2 FVKESK. V was shortened by 0 bases and J by 7 bases, with 7 bases between the two germline ends. CDR3 protein: CASSQDLQNSPLHF. Written as DNA, the CDR3 is TGTGCCAGCAGCCAAGACCTACAAAATTCACCCCTCCACTTT.

This clonotype occurred many times. V and J are TRBV7-6 and TRBJ2-2, with D possibly being TRBD1 or TRBD2 (5 bases each). The CDR3 contains 15 residues. The germline gives CDR1 SGHVS, CDR2 FNYEAQ. With 5 bases removed from V and 1 base from J, the gap between germline ends came to 11 bases. This CDR3 reads CASSVGTVNTGELFF. CDR3 coding DNA: TGTGCCAGCAGCGTAGGGACGGTGAACACCGGGGAGCTGTTTTTT.

This clonotype was detected ten times or more. The chain employs TRBV6-1 and TRBJ1-2, with D unresolved. V was cut by 5 bases and J by 5 bases, with 12 bases left in between. Germline V gives CDR1 MNHNS, CDR2 SASEGT. This CDR3 has 13 residues. The CDR3 sequence is CASSRLALYGYTF. The CDR3, as DNA: TGTGCCAGCAGTCGTCTCGCCTTATATGGCTACACCTTC.

Note on this clonotype: This may come from a read error, since a much larger clone is one base off. The V call is TRBV7-2, the J call TRBJ2-1; 7 bases align to TRBD2. From germline, CDR1 is SGHTA and CDR2 FQGNSA. This CDR3 is 15 amino acids long. DNA for the CDR3: TGTGCCAGCAGCCGAGCGGGGCTCTCCCACAATGAGCAGTTCTTC. It yields the protein CASSRAGLSHNEQFF.

This clonotype was counted between two and nine times. A much larger clone lies a single base off, so this may be a read error. The chain couples TRBV6-2 or TRBV6-3 to TRBJ2-7; TRBD1 matches at 10 bases. Germline assignment: CDR1 MNHEY and CDR2 SVGEGT. Germline trimming cut 9 bases from V and 2 bases from J; bases unmatched to any gene: 16. The CDR3 spans 17 residues. The CDR3 DNA follows: TGTGCCAGAAGAACGGGACAGGGGTTATGGATGGCCTACGAGCAGTACTTC. This sequence encodes CARRTGQGLWMAYEQYF.

This clonotype occurred many times. The V call is TRBV6-1, the J call TRBJ1-1; D is possibly TRBD1 (6 bases). V gave up 4 bases and J gave up 4 bases, with 16 bases separating them. Germline CDR1 MNHNS, CDR2 SASEGT. The CDR3 consists of 15 residues. This chain's CDR3 is CASSGDWTAFTEAFF. CDR3 DNA: TGTGCCAGCAGTGGCGATTGGACAGCCTTCACTGAAGCTTTCTTT.

This clonotype was detected ten times or more. V is TRBV7-3 and J is TRBJ2-5; 12 nucleotides agree with TRBD2. The CDR3 extends over 18 amino acids. J was trimmed by 5 bases and V by 5 bases; bases with no gene match: 15. Germline CDR1 SGHTA, CDR2 FQGTGA. The CDR3 region is CASSLVASGGAEEETQYF. The CDR3 nucleotides read TGTGCCAGCAGCCTAGTGGCTAGCGGGGGGGCGGAAGAGGAGACCCAGTACTTC. The full variable domain, in which reference TRBV7-3 and TRBJ2-5 provide the parts outside the CDR3, is GAGVSQTPSNKVTEKGKYVELRCDPISGHTALYWYRQSLGQGPEFLIYFQGTGAADDSGLPNDRFFAVRPEGSVSTLKIQRTERGDSAVYLCASSLVASGGAEEETQYFGPGTRLLVL.

This clonotype has just a few counts. The rearrangement joins TRBV29-1 to TRBJ2-1; no definite D call. Deletions cut 2 bases from V and 4 bases from J, with 9 bases between. Germline loops: CDR1 SQVTM, CDR2 ANQGSEA. CDR3 length: 13 residues. The CDR3 reads CSVEFVQYNEQFF. CDR3 nucleotide sequence: TGCAGCGTTGAATTCGTACAATACAATGAGCAGTTCTTC.

This clonotype was found many times. V usage is TRBV27 and J usage is TRBJ1-2, with 7 nucleotides matching TRBD1. The CDR3 runs to 14 residues. With V trimmed by 4 bases and J by 1 base, 3 bases remained unmatched. Germline assignment: CDR1 MNHEY and CDR2 SMNVEV (reference sequence). CDR3 sequence reads: CASSWDRFNYGYTF. In DNA, the CDR3 is TGTGCCAGCAGTTGGGACAGATTTAACTATGGCTACACCTTC.

With regard to this clonotype: A much larger clone is a single base away; this may be a read error. The chain carries TRBV12-3 or TRBV12-4 and TRBJ1-4, with 7 bases identical to TRBD1. This CDR3 is built from 15 residues. CDR3 amino acids: CAGSFTGTVREKLFF. For the CDR3, the DNA is TGTGCCGGCAGTTTCACAGGGACAGTACGAGAAAAACTGTTTTTT.

In its sample, this clonotype was seen many times. J is TRBJ2-1 and V is TRBV6-1, with 8 bases fitting TRBD2. The CDR3 has 15 residues. Per germline, CDR1 MNHNS and CDR2 SASEGT. The V segment lost 4 bases and the J segment 4 bases; nucleotides outside the gene matches: 6. The CDR3 sequence: CASSVASGPYNEQFF. The CDR3 bases are TGTGCCAGCAGTGTAGCTAGCGGGCCTTACAATGAGCAGTTCTTC.

Details on this clonotype: A read error may account for a junction end that differs from germline. This chain joins TRBV3-1 and TRBJ1-1; D is ambiguous. The V gene's germline CDR1 is LGHDT and CDR2 YNNKEL (reference sequence). This CDR3 has 13 residues. The CDR3: CAGSPGRHPEAFF. As DNA, the CDR3 is TGTGCCGGCAGCCCCGGTAGGCACCCTGAAGCTTTCTTT. Variable domain in full (rest from reference TRBV3-1 and TRBJ1-1): DTAVSQTPKYLVTQMGNDKSIKCEQNLGHDTMYWYKQDSKKFLKIMFSYNNKELIINETVPNRFSPKSPDKAHLNLHINSLELGDSAVYFCAGSPGRHPEAFFGQGTRLTVV.

The chain has TRBV12-3 or TRBV12-4 and TRBJ1-6; D gene ambiguous. V lost 5 bases and J 8 bases, leaving 10 bases between the germline ends. There are 13 residues in the CDR3. The CDR3 sequence: CASSAFRDSPLHF. The CDR3 nucleotides read TGTGCCAGCAGTGCATTTCGTGATTCACCCCTCCACTTT.